Listed below are T cell receptor beta chains from one sample, sequenced in a study of blood T cell repertoires in COVID-19. The protocol was immunoSEQ multiplex PCR, while the TCRdb copy is restricted to in-frame clones and leaves out a portion. The table includes more than 200,000 clones, 80% to 90% detected once. The sequencing sample was made of peripheral blood. These receptors were taken from a woman aged 40 to 55 who had recovered from COVID-19. Both conserved end residues are part of each CDR3. The D gene is left open where the match is weak. Not every row has a clone size; where given, it reads once, few, many or a size class.

d_gene: .; abundance: .; v_gene: TRBV7-2; j_gene: TRBJ2-4; CDR3nt: TGTGCCAGCAGCTTGACAGGAGGAAGAATTCAGTACTTC; CDR3aa: CASSLTGGRIQYF
d_gene: TRBD1; abundance: .; v_gene: TRBV6-5; j_gene: TRBJ2-3; CDR3nt: TGTGCCAGCAGACCAGGGGGCGCAGATACGCAGTATTTT; CDR3aa: CASRPGGADTQYF
d_gene: .; abundance: .; v_gene: TRBV5-1; j_gene: TRBJ2-3; CDR3nt: TGCGCCAGCAGCTTTCGAGCGCCTAGCACAGATACGCAGTATTTT; CDR3aa: CASSFRAPSTDTQYF
d_gene: TRBD2; abundance: .; v_gene: TRBV29-1; j_gene: TRBJ2-5; CDR3nt: TGCAGCGTTGGGCTAGCGGGGGGAGGTTGGTCAGAGACCCAGTACTTC; CDR3aa: CSVGLAGGGWSETQYF
d_gene: .; abundance: .; v_gene: TRBV6-2/TRBV6-3; j_gene: TRBJ1-1; CDR3nt: TGTGCCAGCAGTTACTCGACAGAAGGGGGCACTGAAGCTTTCTTT; CDR3aa: CASSYSTEGGTEAFF
d_gene: TRBD1; abundance: .; v_gene: TRBV11-2; j_gene: TRBJ1-6; CDR3nt: TGTGCCAGCAGCTGGGGGGGGACAGGGGTTTCACCCCTCCACTTT; CDR3aa: CASSWGGTGVSPLHF
d_gene: .; abundance: .; v_gene: TRBV6-5; j_gene: TRBJ1-2; CDR3nt: TGTGCCAGCAGAGACTTTCATGGCTACACCTTC; CDR3aa: CASRDFHGYTF
d_gene: .; abundance: .; v_gene: TRBV6-2/TRBV6-3; j_gene: TRBJ2-7; CDR3nt: TGTGCCAGCAGTCCCCTGGGGGGCTACGAGCAGTACTTC; CDR3aa: CASSPLGGYEQYF
d_gene: .; abundance: .; v_gene: TRBV4-1; j_gene: TRBJ1-6; CDR3nt: TGCGCCAGCAGCCCCCTGGACAGCGCAAATTCACCCCTCCACTTT; CDR3aa: CASSPLDSANSPLHF
d_gene: TRBD1; abundance: .; v_gene: TRBV7-2; j_gene: TRBJ1-5; CDR3nt: TGTGCCAGCTCGACACAGGGGGCGATGAGCAATCAGCCCCAGCATTTT; CDR3aa: CASSTQGAMSNQPQHF
d_gene: TRBD1; abundance: .; v_gene: TRBV10-3; j_gene: TRBJ1-3; CDR3nt: TGTGCCATCAGTGAACAGGGGGCTGATTTAGGTGGAAACACCATATATTTT; CDR3aa: CAISEQGADLGGNTIYF
d_gene: .; abundance: few; v_gene: TRBV6-5; j_gene: TRBJ1-1; CDR3nt: TGTGCCAGCAGTTACAACCAACAGGGCCCGGGCACTGAAGCTTTCTTT; CDR3aa: CASSYNQQGPGTEAFF
d_gene: .; abundance: .; v_gene: TRBV7-3; j_gene: TRBJ2-2; CDR3nt: TGTGCCAGCAGCTTAACGGCGACAGGAAACGGGGAGCTGTTTTTT; CDR3aa: CASSLTATGNGELFF
d_gene: TRBD1; abundance: .; v_gene: TRBV23-1; j_gene: TRBJ1-2; CDR3nt: TGCGCCAGCGGCTTTGGCGGAGTAAACGGACAGGCTGATGGCTACACCTTC; CDR3aa: CASGFGGVNGQADGYTF
d_gene: .; abundance: .; v_gene: TRBV15; j_gene: TRBJ1-2; CDR3nt: TGTGCCACCAGCAGCCCGACAGTGAATCCCGGCTACACCTTC; CDR3aa: CATSSPTVNPGYTF
d_gene: TRBD1; abundance: .; v_gene: TRBV4-2; j_gene: TRBJ1-4; CDR3nt: TGTGCCAGCAGCCAAGAGGTGGGACAGCTTAATGAAAAACTGTTTTTT; CDR3aa: CASSQEVGQLNEKLFF
d_gene: TRBD2; abundance: .; v_gene: TRBV13; j_gene: TRBJ2-1; CDR3nt: TGTGCCAGCAGCTTTACTAGCGGGGGGGCGTCTGATGAGCAGTTCTTC; CDR3aa: CASSFTSGGASDEQFF
d_gene: TRBD2; abundance: .; v_gene: TRBV9; j_gene: TRBJ2-3; CDR3nt: TGTGCCAGCAGCGTTGGGACTAGCGGAGCTAGCACAGATACGCAGTATTTT; CDR3aa: CASSVGTSGASTDTQYF
d_gene: TRBD1; abundance: few; v_gene: TRBV2; j_gene: TRBJ1-5; CDR3nt: TGTGCCAGCCGGACAGGGGGAAATATTGAGCCCCAGCATTTT; CDR3aa: CASRTGGNIEPQHF
d_gene: .; abundance: .; v_gene: TRBV27; j_gene: TRBJ1-5; CDR3nt: .; CDR3aa: CASSSSVLRDQPQHF
d_gene: .; abundance: many; v_gene: TRBV7-8; j_gene: TRBJ1-2; CDR3nt: TGTGCCAGCAGCCGACAGTATGGCTACACCTTC; CDR3aa: CASSRQYGYTF
d_gene: TRBD1; abundance: .; v_gene: TRBV7-8; j_gene: TRBJ1-5; CDR3nt: TGTGCCAGCAGCTTACTACAGGGGGCTCGCAATCAGCCCCAGCATTTT; CDR3aa: CASSLLQGARNQPQHF
d_gene: .; abundance: .; v_gene: TRBV4-3; j_gene: TRBJ1-5; CDR3nt: TGCGCCAGCAGCGAGGGGGAAGATGATCAGCCCCAGCATTTT; CDR3aa: CASSEGEDDQPQHF
d_gene: .; abundance: .; v_gene: TRBV28; j_gene: TRBJ1-2; CDR3nt: TGTGCCAGCAGGCGGGATTACGGTAACTATGGCTACACCTTC; CDR3aa: CASRRDYGNYGYTF
d_gene: .; abundance: .; v_gene: TRBV4-3; j_gene: TRBJ1-2; CDR3nt: TGCGCCAGCAGCCAAGATTACGCAAGAGGACAACCCTATGGCTACACCTTC; CDR3aa: CASSQDYARGQPYGYTF
d_gene: .; abundance: .; v_gene: TRBV4-3; j_gene: TRBJ2-2; CDR3nt: TGCGCCAGCAGCCAAGTTCCGGCCGGGGAGCTGTTTTTT; CDR3aa: CASSQVPAGELFF
d_gene: TRBD1; abundance: .; v_gene: TRBV19; j_gene: TRBJ1-3; CDR3nt: TGTGCCACTGGACAGGGGACAGGAAACACCATATATTTT; CDR3aa: CATGQGTGNTIYF
d_gene: .; abundance: .; v_gene: TRBV19; j_gene: TRBJ1-1; CDR3nt: TGTGCCAGTAGTATCGGAACCAGGGTTCGGCCTGAAGCTTTCTTT; CDR3aa: CASSIGTRVRPEAFF
d_gene: .; abundance: .; v_gene: TRBV2; j_gene: TRBJ2-5; CDR3nt: TGTGCCAGCAGTCCACAGTACCAAGAGACCCAGTACTTC; CDR3aa: CASSPQYQETQYF
d_gene: .; abundance: .; v_gene: TRBV6-5; j_gene: TRBJ1-2; CDR3nt: TGTGCCAGCAGCCGTGACAGGCGAACTAACTATGGCTACACCTTC; CDR3aa: CASSRDRRTNYGYTF
d_gene: TRBD2; abundance: .; v_gene: TRBV6-5; j_gene: TRBJ2-7; CDR3nt: TGTGCCAGCAGACGCGGCGGGGGGATCTCCTACGAGCAGTACTTC; CDR3aa: CASRRGGGISYEQYF
d_gene: TRBD2; abundance: once; v_gene: TRBV5-1; j_gene: TRBJ2-1; CDR3nt: TGCGCCAGCAGCTCCCAAGGGACTAGCGGGGGCTACAATGAGCAGTTCTTC; CDR3aa: CASSSQGTSGGYNEQFF
d_gene: TRBD1; abundance: .; v_gene: TRBV6-5; j_gene: TRBJ1-5; CDR3nt: TGTGCCAGCAGCCCGGGACAGGGACTCAAGCCCCAGCATTTT; CDR3aa: CASSPGQGLKPQHF
d_gene: .; abundance: .; v_gene: TRBV21-1; j_gene: TRBJ1-5; CDR3nt: TGTGCCAGCAGACCCTTGGGAGGGATTTGGGATCAGCCCCAGCATTTT; CDR3aa: CASRPLGGIWDQPQHF
d_gene: TRBD1; abundance: few; v_gene: TRBV7-4; j_gene: TRBJ1-2; CDR3nt: TGTGCCAGCAGTTACAGGGGGCCAGATGATAGCTACACCTTC; CDR3aa: CASSYRGPDDSYTF
d_gene: .; abundance: .; v_gene: TRBV10-2; j_gene: TRBJ1-5; CDR3nt: TGCGCCAGCAGTGGCTTCGGGGGGGGCAATCAGCCCCAGCATTTT; CDR3aa: CASSGFGGGNQPQHF
d_gene: .; abundance: .; v_gene: TRBV30; j_gene: TRBJ1-6; CDR3nt: TGTGCCTGGAGTTTGTCCTTCTCCTATAATTCACCCCTCCACTTT; CDR3aa: CAWSLSFSYNSPLHF
d_gene: .; abundance: .; v_gene: TRBV5-5; j_gene: TRBJ1-4; CDR3nt: TGTGCCAGCAGCTTGGCTTGGGGGGAGGAAAAACTGTTTTTT; CDR3aa: CASSLAWGEEKLFF
d_gene: TRBD1; abundance: .; v_gene: TRBV5-8; j_gene: TRBJ1-1; CDR3nt: TGTGCCAGCAGCAGAGGGACAGGGGGCGGAGTGAACACTGAAGCTTTCTTT; CDR3aa: CASSRGTGGGVNTEAFF
d_gene: TRBD2; abundance: few; v_gene: TRBV5-1; j_gene: TRBJ2-7; CDR3nt: TGCGCCAGCAGCTCCGCTACTAGCGGGGACGGCTACGAGCAGTACTTC; CDR3aa: CASSSATSGDGYEQYF
d_gene: TRBD1; abundance: .; v_gene: TRBV9; j_gene: TRBJ1-2; CDR3nt: TGTGCCAGCAGCGAGGGACAGGGACCCTATGGCTACACCTTC; CDR3aa: CASSEGQGPYGYTF
d_gene: TRBD1; abundance: .; v_gene: TRBV19; j_gene: TRBJ1-2; CDR3nt: TGTGCCAGTAGTGTTACAGGGGGAATTGGCTACACCTTC; CDR3aa: CASSVTGGIGYTF
d_gene: .; abundance: .; v_gene: TRBV14; j_gene: TRBJ1-3; CDR3nt: TGTGCCAGCAGCGCCCGGGAAGTCTCTGGAAACACCATATATTTT; CDR3aa: CASSAREVSGNTIYF
d_gene: TRBD1; abundance: few; v_gene: TRBV6-5; j_gene: TRBJ2-7; CDR3nt: TGTGCCAGCAGTTCCGGGACAGGGATATACGAGCAGTACTTC; CDR3aa: CASSSGTGIYEQYF
d_gene: TRBD1; abundance: .; v_gene: TRBV5-6; j_gene: TRBJ1-2; CDR3nt: TGTGCCAGCAGCCCGGGGGGACAGGGGATCTATGGCTACACCTTC; CDR3aa: CASSPGGQGIYGYTF
d_gene: .; abundance: .; v_gene: TRBV7-2; j_gene: TRBJ2-5; CDR3nt: TGTGCCAGCAGCTTAGCGCCGGTGGGGGCCGGGGTGGAGACCCAGTACTTC; CDR3aa: CASSLAPVGAGVETQYF
d_gene: TRBD2; abundance: .; v_gene: TRBV5-1; j_gene: TRBJ2-7; CDR3nt: TGCGCCAGCAGCTTGGCGACGGGGGGACCCTACGAGCAGTACTTC; CDR3aa: CASSLATGGPYEQYF
d_gene: .; abundance: .; v_gene: TRBV10-3; j_gene: TRBJ1-2; CDR3nt: TGTGCCACGAACCAAGACTTAATTTGGCAGGGGTCATATGGCTACACCTTC; CDR3aa: CATNQDLIWQGSYGYTF
d_gene: TRBD2; abundance: .; v_gene: TRBV25-1; j_gene: TRBJ2-5; CDR3nt: TGTGCCAGCAGGGGGGGGTTATCAAATAAGGGAGAGACCCAGTACTTC; CDR3aa: CASRGGLSNKGETQYF
d_gene: TRBD2; abundance: .; v_gene: TRBV19; j_gene: TRBJ2-7; CDR3nt: TGTGCCAGTAACGGGGAGGGGTACGAGCAGTACTTC; CDR3aa: CASNGEGYEQYF
d_gene: TRBD1; abundance: .; v_gene: TRBV28; j_gene: TRBJ1-2; CDR3nt: TGTGCCAGCAGTTTACCCCGGGCAGGGGGCCCGCAAGGGGGTGGCTACACCTTC; CDR3aa: CASSLPRAGGPQGGGYTF